What follows is one TCR beta chain and its context. Its antigen is undetermined. The data originate from a study of cytomegalovirus exposure and HLA in healthy donors. About the study: There were 117 million unique TCR beta sequences, drawn from about 190 million T cells, in an earlier analysis. Overall study results and limits: What TCR beta sequences reportedly achieved was accurate prediction of HLA-A and HLA-B alleles in most subjects. About 87% or about 30% of the time was how often most TCR beta V segments were productive, according to an earlier analysis.

With 60 Vbeta and 13 Jbeta primers, the PCR was carried out. Assay used: immunoSEQ multiplex PCR; TCRdb lists only in-frame clones, some missing. The table records some 130,000 clones, over 60% of them present only once. From germline, CDR1 is SNHLY and CDR2 FYNNEI. After removal of 4 bases from V and 0 bases from J, the junction contained 12 bases not matched to a gene. The CDR3 runs to 19 residues. What was sequenced was PBMCs. The chain couples TRBV2 to TRBJ2-3, with 11 bases aligning to TRBD2. The sequence derives from a man between 18 and 35 years old in good health and CMV-seronegative. The CDR3 here is CASSVITSGSYSSTDTQYF. Written as DNA, the CDR3 is TGTGCCAGCAGTGTGATAACTAGCGGGAGTTACTCTAGCACAGATACGCAGTATTTT.